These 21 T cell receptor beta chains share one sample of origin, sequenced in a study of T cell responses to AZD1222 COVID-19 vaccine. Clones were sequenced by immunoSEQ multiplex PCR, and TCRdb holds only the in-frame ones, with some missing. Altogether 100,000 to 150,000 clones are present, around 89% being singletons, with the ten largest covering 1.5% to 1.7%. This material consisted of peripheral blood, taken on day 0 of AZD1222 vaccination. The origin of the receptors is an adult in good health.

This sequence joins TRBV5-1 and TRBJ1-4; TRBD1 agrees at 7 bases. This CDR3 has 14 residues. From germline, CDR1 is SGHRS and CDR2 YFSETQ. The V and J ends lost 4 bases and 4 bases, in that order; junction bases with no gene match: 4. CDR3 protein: CASSPGQLNEKLFF. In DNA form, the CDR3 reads TGCGCCAGCAGCCCGGGACAGCTTAATGAAAAACTGTTTTTT.

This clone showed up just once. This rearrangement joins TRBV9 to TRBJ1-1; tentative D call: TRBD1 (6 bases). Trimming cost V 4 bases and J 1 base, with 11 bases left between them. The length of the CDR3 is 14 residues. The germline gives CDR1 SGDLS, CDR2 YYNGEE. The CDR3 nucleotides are TGTGCCAGCAGCATTCGACAGGAGAACACTGAAGCTTTCTTT. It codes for CASSIRQENTEAFF.

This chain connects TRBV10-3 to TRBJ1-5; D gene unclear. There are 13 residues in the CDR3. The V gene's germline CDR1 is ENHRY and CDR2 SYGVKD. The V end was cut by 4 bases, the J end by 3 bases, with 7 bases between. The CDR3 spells CAISAGFNQPQHF. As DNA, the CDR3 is TGTGCCATCAGTGCGGGTTTCAATCAGCCCCAGCATTTT.

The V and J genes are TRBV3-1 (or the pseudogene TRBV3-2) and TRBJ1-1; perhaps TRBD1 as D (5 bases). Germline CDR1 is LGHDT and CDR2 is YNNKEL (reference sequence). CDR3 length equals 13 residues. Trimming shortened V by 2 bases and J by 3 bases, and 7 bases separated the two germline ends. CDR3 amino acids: CASSQTQDTEAFF. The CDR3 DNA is TGTGCCAGCAGCCAAACACAGGACACTGAAGCTTTCTTT.

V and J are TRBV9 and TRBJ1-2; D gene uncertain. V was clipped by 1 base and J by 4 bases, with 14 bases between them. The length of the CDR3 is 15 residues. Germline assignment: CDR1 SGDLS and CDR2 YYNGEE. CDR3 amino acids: CASSVQAKTSYGYTF. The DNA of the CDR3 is TGTGCCAGCAGCGTACAGGCTAAGACCAGCTATGGCTACACCTTC.

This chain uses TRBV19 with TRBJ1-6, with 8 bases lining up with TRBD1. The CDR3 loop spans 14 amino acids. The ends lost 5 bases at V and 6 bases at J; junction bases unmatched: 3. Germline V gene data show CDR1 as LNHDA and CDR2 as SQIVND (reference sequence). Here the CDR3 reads CASSLTGANSPLHF. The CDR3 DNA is TGTGCCAGTAGTTTGACAGGGGCTAATTCACCCCTCCACTTT.

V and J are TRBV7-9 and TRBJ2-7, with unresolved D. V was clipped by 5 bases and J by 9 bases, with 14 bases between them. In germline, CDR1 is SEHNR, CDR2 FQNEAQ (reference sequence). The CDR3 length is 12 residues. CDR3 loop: CASSPESALQYF. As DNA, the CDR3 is TGTGCCAGCAGCCCGGAGTCGGCCCTGCAGTACTTC.

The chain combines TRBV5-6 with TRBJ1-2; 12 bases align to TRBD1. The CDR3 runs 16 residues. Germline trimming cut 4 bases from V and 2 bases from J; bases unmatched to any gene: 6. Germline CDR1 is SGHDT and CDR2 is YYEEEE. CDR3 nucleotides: TGTGCCAGCAGCCCCGGGACAGGGGGCCTGAACTATGGCTACACCTTC. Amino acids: CASSPGTGGLNYGYTF.

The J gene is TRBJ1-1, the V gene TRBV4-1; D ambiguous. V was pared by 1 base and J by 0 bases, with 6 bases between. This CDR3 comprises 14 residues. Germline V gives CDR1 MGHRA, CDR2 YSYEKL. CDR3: CASSQGAVNTEAFF. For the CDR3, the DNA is TGCGCCAGCAGCCAAGGCGCGGTGAACACTGAAGCTTTCTTT.

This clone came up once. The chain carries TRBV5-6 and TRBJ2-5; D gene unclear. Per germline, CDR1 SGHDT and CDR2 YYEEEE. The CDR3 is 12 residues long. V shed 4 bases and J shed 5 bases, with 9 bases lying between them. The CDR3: CASSDAAETQYF. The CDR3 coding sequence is TGTGCCAGCAGCGATGCGGCGGAGACCCAGTACTTC.

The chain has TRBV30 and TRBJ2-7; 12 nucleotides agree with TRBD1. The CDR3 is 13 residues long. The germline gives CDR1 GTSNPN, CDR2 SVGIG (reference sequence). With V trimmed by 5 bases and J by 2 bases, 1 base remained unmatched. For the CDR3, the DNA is TGTGCCTGGGGGACAGGGGGCCCCTACGAGCAGTACTTC. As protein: CAWGTGGPYEQYF.

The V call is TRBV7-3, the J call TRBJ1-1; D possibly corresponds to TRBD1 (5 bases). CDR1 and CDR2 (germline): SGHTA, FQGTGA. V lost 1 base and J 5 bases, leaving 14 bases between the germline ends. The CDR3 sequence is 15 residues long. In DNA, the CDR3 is TGTGCCAGCAGCTTAAGCGGCAGGGTAGGGACTGAAGCTTTCTTT. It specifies CASSLSGRVGTEAFF. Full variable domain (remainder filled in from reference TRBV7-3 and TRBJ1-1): GAGVSQTPSNKVTEKGKYVELRCDPISGHTALYWYRQSLGQGPEFLIYFQGTGAADDSGLPNDRFFAVRPEGSVSTLKIQRTERGDSAVYLCASSLSGRVGTEAFFGQGTRLTVV.

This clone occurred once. This chain's CDR3 is CASSLNNQGNSTGELFF. CDR3 DNA: TGTGCCAGCAGCTTAAATAATCAGGGTAACAGCACCGGGGAGCTGTTTTTT. The gene calls are TRBV11-3 and TRBJ2-2; D might be TRBD1 (5 bases). CDR1 and CDR2 from the germline V gene are SGHNT and YENEEA. V lost 2 bases, J lost 4 bases, and 17 bases lay in between. This CDR3 spans 17 amino acids.

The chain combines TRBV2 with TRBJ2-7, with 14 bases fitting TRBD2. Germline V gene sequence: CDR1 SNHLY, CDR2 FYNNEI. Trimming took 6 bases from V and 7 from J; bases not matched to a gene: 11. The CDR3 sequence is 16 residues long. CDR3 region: CASRKGTSGSYGEQYF. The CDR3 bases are TGTGCCAGCAGGAAGGGGACTAGCGGGAGTTACGGGGAGCAGTACTTC.

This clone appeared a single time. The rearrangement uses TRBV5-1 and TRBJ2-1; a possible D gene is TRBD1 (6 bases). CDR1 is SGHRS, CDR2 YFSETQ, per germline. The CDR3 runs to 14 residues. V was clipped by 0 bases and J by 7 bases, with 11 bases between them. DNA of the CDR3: TGCGCCAGCAGCTTGGACAGGGAAGCGAATGAGCAGTTCTTC. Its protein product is CASSLDREANEQFF.

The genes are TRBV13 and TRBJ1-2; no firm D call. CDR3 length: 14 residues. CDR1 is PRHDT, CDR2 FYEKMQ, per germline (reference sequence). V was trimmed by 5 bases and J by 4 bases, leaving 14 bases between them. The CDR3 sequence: CASSGRTAAYGYTF. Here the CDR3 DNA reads TGTGCCAGCAGCGGACGGACGGCGGCCTATGGCTACACCTTC.

The CDR3 DNA sequence: TGTGCCAGCAGCCCGACTAGCGGGGGCCCCTACGAGCAGTACTTC. The encoded protein is CASSPTSGGPYEQYF. V usage is TRBV11-3 and J usage is TRBJ2-7; 12 bases are shared with TRBD2. The junction had 4 bases not matched to a gene; V was cut back by 5 bases and J by 2 bases. The CDR3 is made up of 15 amino acids. Germline assignment: CDR1 SGHNT and CDR2 YENEEA.

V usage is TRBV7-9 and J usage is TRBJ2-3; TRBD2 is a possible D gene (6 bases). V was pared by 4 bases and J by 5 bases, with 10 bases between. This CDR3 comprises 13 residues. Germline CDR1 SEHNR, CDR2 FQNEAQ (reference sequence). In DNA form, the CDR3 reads TGTGCCAGCAGCTCGGGAGCGTTAGATACGCAGTATTTT. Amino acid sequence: CASSSGALDTQYF.

The CDR3, as DNA: TGTGCCAGCAGCCATAGGGTCGCGGGTGGCAGGGGGTACCAAGAGACCCAGTACTTC. Its protein is CASSHRVAGGRGYQETQYF. V gene TRBV28 combines with J gene TRBJ2-5; 7 bases line up with TRBD1. Germline V gene sequence: CDR1 MDHEN, CDR2 SYDVKM. Unmatched junction bases numbered 19, after V lost 6 bases and J lost 0 bases. The CDR3 is 19 residues long.

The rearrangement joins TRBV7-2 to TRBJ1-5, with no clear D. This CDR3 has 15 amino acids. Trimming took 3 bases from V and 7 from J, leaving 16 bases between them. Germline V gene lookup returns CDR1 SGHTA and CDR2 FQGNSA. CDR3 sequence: CASSFGSGSGQPQHF. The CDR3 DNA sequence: TGTGCCAGCAGCTTCGGATCTGGGTCGGGCCAGCCCCAGCATTTT. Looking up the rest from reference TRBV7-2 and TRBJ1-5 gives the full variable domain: GAGVSQSPSNKVTEKGKDVELRCDPISGHTALYWYRQSLGQGLEFLIYFQGNSAPDKSGLPSDRFSAERTGGSVSTLTIQRTQQEDSAVYLCASSFGSGSGQPQHFGDGTRLSIL.

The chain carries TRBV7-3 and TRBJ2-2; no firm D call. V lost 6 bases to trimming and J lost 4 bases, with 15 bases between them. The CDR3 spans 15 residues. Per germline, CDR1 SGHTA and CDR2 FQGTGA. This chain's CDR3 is CASSQDYASTGELFF. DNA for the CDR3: TGTGCCAGCAGTCAGGATTATGCCTCCACCGGGGAGCTGTTTTTT.